This TCR beta chain was captured by sequencing in a study of T-cell reconstitution after alpha-beta-depleted transplantation in children. The study's findings and limits: T-cell counts and diversity at one year following transplant were attributed mainly to newly produced T cells.

The germline V gene encodes CDR1 ENHRY and CDR2 SYGVKD. This CDR3 has 15 amino acids. The V and J ends lost 3 bases and 2 bases respectively, with 13 bases between them. In this sample, this clonotype turned up many times. Antigen unknown. TCRbeta library construction was performed incorporating unique molecular identifiers. TCRdb passed the PCR reads through MiXCR, listing each CDR3 protein once. The repertoire holds around 450,000 distinct CDR3 sequences, with over 40% as singletons. The clonotype originates from a girl aged 2 to 9 with aplastic anemia, due to receive a stem cell transplant. The V call is TRBV10-3, the J call TRBJ1-1, with D maybe TRBD1 (6 bases). Sequenced here: PBMCs, sampled before TCRalphabeta/CD19-depleted stem cell transplant. The CDR3 reads CAISDRGRPNTEAFF. The CDR3 nucleotides read TGTGCCATCAGTGACAGGGGCCGCCCTAACACTGAAGCTTTCTTT.